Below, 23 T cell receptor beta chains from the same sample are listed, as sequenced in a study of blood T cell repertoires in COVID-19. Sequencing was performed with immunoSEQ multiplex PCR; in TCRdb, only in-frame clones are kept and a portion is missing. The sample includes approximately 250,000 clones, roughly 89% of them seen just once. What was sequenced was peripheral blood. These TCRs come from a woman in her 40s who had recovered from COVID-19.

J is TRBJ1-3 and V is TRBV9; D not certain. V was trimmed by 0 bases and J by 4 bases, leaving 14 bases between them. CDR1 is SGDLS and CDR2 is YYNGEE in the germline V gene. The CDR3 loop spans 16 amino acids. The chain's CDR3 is CASSVEAVNRGNTIYF. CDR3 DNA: TGTGCCAGCAGCGTAGAAGCGGTTAACCGGGGAAACACCATATATTTT.

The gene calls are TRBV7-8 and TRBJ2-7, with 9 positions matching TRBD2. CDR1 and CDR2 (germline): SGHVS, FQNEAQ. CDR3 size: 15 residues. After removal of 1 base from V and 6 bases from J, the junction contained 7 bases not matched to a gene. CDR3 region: CASSLGRGGAGEQYF. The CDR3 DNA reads TGTGCCAGCAGCTTAGGTCGCGGGGGGGCGGGCGAGCAGTACTTC.

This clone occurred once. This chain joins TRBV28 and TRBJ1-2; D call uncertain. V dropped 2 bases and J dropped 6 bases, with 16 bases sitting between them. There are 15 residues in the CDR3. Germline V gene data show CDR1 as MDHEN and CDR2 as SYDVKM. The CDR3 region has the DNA TGTGCCAGCAGTTTAGTCCCCGCCCGCCCGGATGGCTACACCTTC. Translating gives CASSLVPARPDGYTF.

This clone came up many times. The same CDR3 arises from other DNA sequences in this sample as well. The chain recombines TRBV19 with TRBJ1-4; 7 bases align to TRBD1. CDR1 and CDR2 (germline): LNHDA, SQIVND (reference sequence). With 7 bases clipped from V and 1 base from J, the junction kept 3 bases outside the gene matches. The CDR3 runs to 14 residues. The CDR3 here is CASTRDRTNEKLFF. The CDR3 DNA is TGTGCCAGTACACGGGACAGAACTAATGAAAAACTGTTTTTT.

Here the CDR3 reads CASSIDLAGEQETQYF. The DNA for the CDR3 is TGTGCCAGTAGTATAGACCTAGCGGGAGAACAAGAGACCCAGTACTTC. This rearrangement joins TRBV19 to TRBJ2-5, with TRBD2 identical over 10 bases. Germline trimming cut 0 bases from V and 2 bases from J; bases unmatched to any gene: 3. The CDR3 runs to 16 residues. Per the germline V gene, CDR1 is LNHDA and CDR2 is SQIVND (reference sequence).

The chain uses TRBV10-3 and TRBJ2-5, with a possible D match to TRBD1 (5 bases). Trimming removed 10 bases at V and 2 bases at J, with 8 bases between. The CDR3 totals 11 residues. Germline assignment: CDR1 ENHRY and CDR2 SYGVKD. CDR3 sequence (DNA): TGTGCCACCGGACAACAAGAGACCCAGTACTTC. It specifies CATGQQETQYF.

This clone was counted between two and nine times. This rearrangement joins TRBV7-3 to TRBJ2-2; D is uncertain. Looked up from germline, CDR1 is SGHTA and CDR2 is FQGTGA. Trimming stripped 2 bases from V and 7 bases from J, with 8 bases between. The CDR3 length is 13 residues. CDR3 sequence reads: CASSLVTDGELFF. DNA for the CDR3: TGTGCCAGCAGCTTAGTCACAGACGGGGAGCTGTTTTTT.

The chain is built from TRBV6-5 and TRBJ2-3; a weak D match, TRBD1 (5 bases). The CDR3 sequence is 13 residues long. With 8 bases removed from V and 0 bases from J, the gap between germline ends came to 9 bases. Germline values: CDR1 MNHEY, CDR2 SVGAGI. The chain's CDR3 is CASGRVSTDTQYF. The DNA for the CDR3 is TGTGCCAGCGGCAGGGTTAGCACAGATACGCAGTATTTT.

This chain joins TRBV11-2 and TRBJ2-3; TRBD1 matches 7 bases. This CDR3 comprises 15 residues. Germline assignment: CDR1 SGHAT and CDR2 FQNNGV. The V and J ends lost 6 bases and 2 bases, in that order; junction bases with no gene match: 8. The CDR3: CASRPGQAFTDTQYF. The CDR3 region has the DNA TGTGCCAGCAGGCCTGGACAGGCCTTCACAGATACGCAGTATTTT.

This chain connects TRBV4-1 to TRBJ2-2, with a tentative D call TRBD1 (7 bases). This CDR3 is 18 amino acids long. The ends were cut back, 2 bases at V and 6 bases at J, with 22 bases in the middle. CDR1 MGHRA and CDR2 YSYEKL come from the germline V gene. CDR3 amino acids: CASSQLAQGGVLAGELFF. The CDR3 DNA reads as TGCGCCAGCAGCCAATTAGCTCAGGGGGGAGTCCTTGCCGGGGAGCTGTTTTTT.

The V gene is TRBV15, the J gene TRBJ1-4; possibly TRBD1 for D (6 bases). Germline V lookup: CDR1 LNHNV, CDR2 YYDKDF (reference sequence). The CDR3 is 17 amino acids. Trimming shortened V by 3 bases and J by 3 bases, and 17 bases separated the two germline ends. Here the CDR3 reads CATSSLQGKAANEKLFF. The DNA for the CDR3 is TGTGCCACCAGCAGTCTACAGGGAAAGGCAGCTAATGAAAAACTGTTTTTT.

CDR3 sequence: CASRPGQSGQPQHF. For the CDR3, the DNA is TGTGCCAGCAGACCAGGACAGTCTGGTCAGCCCCAGCATTTT. The chain uses TRBV28 and TRBJ1-5, with a possible D match to TRBD1 (6 bases). CDR3 length: 14 residues. Germline V lookup: CDR1 MDHEN, CDR2 SYDVKM. Trimming took off 6 bases at V and 6 bases at J, with 15 bases between the two ends. Full variable domain (remainder filled in from reference TRBV28 and TRBJ1-5): DVKVTQSSRYLVKRTGEKVFLECVQDMDHENMFWYRQDPGLGLRLIYFSYDVKMKEKGDIPEGYSVSREKKERFSLILESASTNQTSMYLCASRPGQSGQPQHFGDGTRLSIL.

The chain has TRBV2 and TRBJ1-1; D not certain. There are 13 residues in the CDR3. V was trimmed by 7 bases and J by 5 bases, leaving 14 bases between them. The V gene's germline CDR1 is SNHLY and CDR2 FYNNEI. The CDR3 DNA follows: TGTGCCAGCACCTCCCGGGAGGAGACTGAAGCTTTCTTT. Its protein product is CASTSREETEAFF.

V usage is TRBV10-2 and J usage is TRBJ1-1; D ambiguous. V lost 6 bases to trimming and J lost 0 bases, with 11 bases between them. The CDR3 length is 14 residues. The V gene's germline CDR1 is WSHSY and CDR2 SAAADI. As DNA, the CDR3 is TGCGCCAGCAGGGGCAGAAGTATGAACACTGAAGCTTTCTTT. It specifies CASRGRSMNTEAFF.

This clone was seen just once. The DNA of the CDR3 is TGTGCCAGTAGTATTCTACAGGGGGCGCAAAAAGCTGTGAGGCAGCCCCAGCATTTT. This codes for CASSILQGAQKAVRQPQHF. The rearrangement links TRBV19 to TRBJ1-5; 9 nucleotides match TRBD1. J gave up 7 bases and V 3 bases, and 19 bases lay outside the gene matches. CDR3 length: 19 amino acids. CDR1 LNHDA and CDR2 SQIVND come from the germline V gene (reference sequence).

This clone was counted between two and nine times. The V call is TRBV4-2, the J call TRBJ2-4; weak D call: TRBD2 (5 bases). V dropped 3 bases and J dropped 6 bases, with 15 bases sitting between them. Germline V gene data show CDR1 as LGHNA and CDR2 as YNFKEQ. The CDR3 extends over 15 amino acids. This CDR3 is CASSHITGLINIQYF. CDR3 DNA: TGTGCCAGCAGCCATATAACGGGGTTGATAAACATTCAGTACTTC.

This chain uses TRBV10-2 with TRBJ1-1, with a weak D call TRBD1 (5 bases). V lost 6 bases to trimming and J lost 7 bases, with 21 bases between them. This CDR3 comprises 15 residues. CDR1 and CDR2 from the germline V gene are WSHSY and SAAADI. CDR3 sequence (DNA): TGCGCCAGCAGGAGGGGTGGGAGGGGAAGAATTGAAGCTTTCTTT. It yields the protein CASRRGGRGRIEAFF.

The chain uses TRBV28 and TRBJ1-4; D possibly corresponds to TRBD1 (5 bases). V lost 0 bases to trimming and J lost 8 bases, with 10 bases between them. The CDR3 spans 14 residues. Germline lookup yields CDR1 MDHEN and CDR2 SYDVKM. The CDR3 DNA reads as TGTGCCAGCAGTTTATGGGGGCTTGGGGAAAAACTGTTTTTT. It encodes CASSLWGLGEKLFF.

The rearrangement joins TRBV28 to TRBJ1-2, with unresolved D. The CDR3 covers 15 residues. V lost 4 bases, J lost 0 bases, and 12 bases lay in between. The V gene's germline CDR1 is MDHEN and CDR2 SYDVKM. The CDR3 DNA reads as TGTGCCAGCAGTTCGCCAGGTCTTTCTAACTATGGCTACACCTTC. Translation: CASSSPGLSNYGYTF.

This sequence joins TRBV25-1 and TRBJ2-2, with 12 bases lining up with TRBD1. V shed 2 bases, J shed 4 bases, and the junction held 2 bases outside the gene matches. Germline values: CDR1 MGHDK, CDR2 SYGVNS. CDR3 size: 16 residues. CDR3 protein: CASSEGDRGLTGELFF. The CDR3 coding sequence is TGTGCCAGCAGTGAAGGGGACAGGGGGCTCACCGGGGAGCTGTTTTTT.

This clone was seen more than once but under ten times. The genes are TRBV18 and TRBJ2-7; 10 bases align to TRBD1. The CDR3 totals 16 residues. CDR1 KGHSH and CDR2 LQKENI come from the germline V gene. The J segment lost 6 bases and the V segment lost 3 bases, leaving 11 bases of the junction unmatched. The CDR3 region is CASSPPGTGVSGEQYF. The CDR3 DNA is TGTGCCAGCTCACCCCCTGGGACAGGGGTTTCGGGCGAGCAGTACTTC.

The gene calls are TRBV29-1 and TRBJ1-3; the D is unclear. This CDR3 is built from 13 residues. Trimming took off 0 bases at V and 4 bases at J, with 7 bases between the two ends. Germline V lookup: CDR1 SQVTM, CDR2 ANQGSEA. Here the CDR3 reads CSVEEQQGNTIYF. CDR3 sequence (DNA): TGCAGCGTTGAAGAGCAACAGGGAAACACCATATATTTT.

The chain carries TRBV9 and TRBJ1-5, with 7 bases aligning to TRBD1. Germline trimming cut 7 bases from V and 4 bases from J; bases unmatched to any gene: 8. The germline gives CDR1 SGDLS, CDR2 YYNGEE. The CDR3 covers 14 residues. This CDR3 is CASAPGQTNQPQHF. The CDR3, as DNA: TGTGCCAGCGCCCCGGGACAGACGAATCAGCCCCAGCATTTT.